This entry lists 7 T cell receptor beta chains sequenced from one sample in a study of T-cell memory formation after mild COVID-19. TCRdb called the 5' RACE reads again in MiXCR, with one record for every CDR3 protein. The table includes 100,000 to 150,000 distinct CDR3 sequences, about 17% detected once. Source material: PBMCs or a T cell subset sorted from them (not recorded which). These receptors were collected from an adult woman who had mild COVID-19 (a few samples of this study predate the infection). Cell type and time point are not known.

This rearrangement joins TRBV6-1 to TRBJ2-7; TRBD2 matches at 10 bases. With 8 bases clipped from V and 0 bases from J, the junction kept 4 bases outside the gene matches. Per the germline V gene, CDR1 is MNHNS and CDR2 is SASEGT. The CDR3 contains 14 residues. In nucleotides, the CDR3 is TGTGCCAGCGCCCTAGCGGGAGACTCCTACGAGCAGTACTTC. As protein: CASALAGDSYEQYF.

Many counts were recorded for this clonotype. The V gene is TRBV24-1, the J gene TRBJ2-2; 8 positions agree with TRBD2. The CDR3 sequence is 13 residues long. J was trimmed by 3 bases and V by 11 bases; bases with no gene match: 4. Germline V gene lookup returns CDR1 KGHDR and CDR2 SFDVKD. CDR3 in DNA: TGTGCCATTCAACTAGCGGACACCGGGGAGCTGTTTTTT. As protein: CAIQLADTGELFF.

The chain employs TRBV7-6 and TRBJ2-1, with TRBD1 matching over 8 bases. The J segment lost 6 bases and the V segment lost 3 bases, leaving 7 bases of the junction unmatched. Germline assignment: CDR1 SGHVS and CDR2 FNYEAQ. This CDR3 contains 15 residues. The CDR3 region is CASSFGTGPGNEQFF. The CDR3 region has the DNA TGTGCCAGCAGCTTTGGGACAGGCCCGGGCAATGAGCAGTTCTTC.

This clonotype was recorded a few times. The chain uses TRBV9 and TRBJ1-1; D is unclear. V was cut by 4 bases and J by 4 bases, with 17 bases left in between. Germline V gene data show CDR1 as SGDLS and CDR2 as YYNGEE. The CDR3 totals 15 residues. The CDR3 region has the DNA TGTGCCAGCAGCCCCCTGGGAGGGTCGGGCACTGAAGCTTTCTTT. Encoded protein: CASSPLGGSGTEAFF.

There are a few counts of this clonotype. The V call is TRBV3-1, the J call TRBJ1-4; D unresolved. V lost 3 bases and J lost 5, with 10 bases in between. The CDR3 has 14 amino acids. The germline CDR1 and CDR2 sequences are LGHDT and YNNKEL (reference sequence). The CDR3 DNA reads TGTGCCAGCAGCCACCCGGACTGGAATGAAAAACTGTTTTTT. Amino acids: CASSHPDWNEKLFF.

This clonotype was observed a few times. This chain joins TRBV6-2 or TRBV6-3 and TRBJ2-4, with D possibly called TRBD1 or TRBD2 (5 bases each). The CDR3 is made up of 14 amino acids. V lost 2 bases and J 5 bases, leaving 10 bases between the germline ends. CDR1 is MNHEY, CDR2 SVGEGT, per germline. The CDR3: CASSYGGRQNIQYF. The CDR3 coding sequence is TGTGCCAGCAGTTACGGGGGTCGACAAAACATTCAGTACTTC.

This clonotype was seen a handful of times. The chain couples TRBV29-1 to TRBJ2-1; 7 bases line up with TRBD2. V shed 1 base, J shed 2 bases, and the junction held 20 bases outside the gene matches. CDR3 size: 20 residues. Germline V gene data show CDR1 as SQVTM and CDR2 as ANQGSEA. In DNA, the CDR3 is TGCAGCGTTGAAGGCTCCTCGGTATGGCGGGAGTCAGAGCCCTACAATGAGCAGTTCTTC. Amino acids: CSVEGSSVWRESEPYNEQFF.